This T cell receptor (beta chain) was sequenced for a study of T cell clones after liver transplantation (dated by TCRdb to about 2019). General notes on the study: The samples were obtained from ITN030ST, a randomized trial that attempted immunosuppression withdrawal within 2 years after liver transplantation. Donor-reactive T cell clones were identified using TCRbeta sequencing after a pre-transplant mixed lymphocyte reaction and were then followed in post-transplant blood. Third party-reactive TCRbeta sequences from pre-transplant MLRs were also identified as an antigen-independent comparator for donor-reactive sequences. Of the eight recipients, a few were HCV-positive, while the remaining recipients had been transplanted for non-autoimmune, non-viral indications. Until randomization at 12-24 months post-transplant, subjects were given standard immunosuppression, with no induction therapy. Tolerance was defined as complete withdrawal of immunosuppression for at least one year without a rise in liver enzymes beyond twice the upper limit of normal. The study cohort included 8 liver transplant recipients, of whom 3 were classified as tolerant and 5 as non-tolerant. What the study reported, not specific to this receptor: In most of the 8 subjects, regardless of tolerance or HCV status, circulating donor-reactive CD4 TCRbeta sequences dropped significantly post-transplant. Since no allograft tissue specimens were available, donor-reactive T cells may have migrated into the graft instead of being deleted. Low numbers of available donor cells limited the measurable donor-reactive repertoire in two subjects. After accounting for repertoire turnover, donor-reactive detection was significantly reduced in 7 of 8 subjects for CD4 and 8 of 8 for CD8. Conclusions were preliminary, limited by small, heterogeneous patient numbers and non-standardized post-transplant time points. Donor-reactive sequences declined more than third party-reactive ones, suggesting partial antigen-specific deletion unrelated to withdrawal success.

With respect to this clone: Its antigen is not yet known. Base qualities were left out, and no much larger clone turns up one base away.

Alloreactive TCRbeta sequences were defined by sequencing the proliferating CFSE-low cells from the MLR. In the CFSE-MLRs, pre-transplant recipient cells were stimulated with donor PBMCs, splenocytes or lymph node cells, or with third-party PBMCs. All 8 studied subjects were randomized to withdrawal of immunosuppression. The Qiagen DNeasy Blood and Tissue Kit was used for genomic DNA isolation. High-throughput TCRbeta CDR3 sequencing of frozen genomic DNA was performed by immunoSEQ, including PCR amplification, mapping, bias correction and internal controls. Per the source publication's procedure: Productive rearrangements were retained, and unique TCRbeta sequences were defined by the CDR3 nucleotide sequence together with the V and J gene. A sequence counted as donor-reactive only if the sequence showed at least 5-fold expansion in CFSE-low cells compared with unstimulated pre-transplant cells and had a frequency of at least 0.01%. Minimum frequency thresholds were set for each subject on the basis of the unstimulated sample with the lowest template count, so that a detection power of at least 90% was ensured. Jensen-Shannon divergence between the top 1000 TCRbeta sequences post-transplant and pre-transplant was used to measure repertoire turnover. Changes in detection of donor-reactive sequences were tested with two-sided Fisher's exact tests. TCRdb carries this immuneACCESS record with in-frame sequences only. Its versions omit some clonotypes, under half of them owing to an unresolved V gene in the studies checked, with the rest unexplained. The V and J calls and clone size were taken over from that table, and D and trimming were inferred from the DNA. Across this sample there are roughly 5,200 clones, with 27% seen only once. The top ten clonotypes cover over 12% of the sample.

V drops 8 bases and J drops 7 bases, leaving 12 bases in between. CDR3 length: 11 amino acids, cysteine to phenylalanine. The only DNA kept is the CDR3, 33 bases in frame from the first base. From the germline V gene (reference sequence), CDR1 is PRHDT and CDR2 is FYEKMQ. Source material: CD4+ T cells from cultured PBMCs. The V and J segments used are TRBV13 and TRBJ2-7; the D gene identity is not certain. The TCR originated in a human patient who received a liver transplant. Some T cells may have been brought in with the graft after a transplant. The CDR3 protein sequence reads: CASSKFGEQYF. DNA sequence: TGTGCCAGCTCTAAGTTTGGGGAGCAGTACTTC.